This TCR beta chain was sequenced for a study of CD8 T cells in ankylosing spondylitis. Notes on the study in general: It appeared that ankylosing spondylitis blood was characterized by a TCR beta motif of eight highly homologous variants. In ankylosing spondylitis patients, matched synovial fluid reportedly showed significant enrichment of disease-linked clones.

Quantitative 5'-RACE with molecular barcodes generated TCR beta libraries. TCRdb analysed the 5' RACE reads with MiXCR anew, one entry per CDR3 protein. The repertoire consists of under 950,000 distinct CDR3 sequences, with around 17% occurring once and the leading ten covering 15% to 20%. A word on this clonotype: The antigen remains undetermined.

This CDR3 is built from 14 residues. V lost 5 bases, J lost 6 bases, and 17 bases lay in between. The germline V gene has CDR1 WSHSY and CDR2 SAAADI. The material sequenced was blood, either unsorted or a sorted T cell fraction (not recorded which). The TCR originated in a male donor with ankylosing spondylitis. The V gene is TRBV10-2, the J gene TRBJ2-7, with D perhaps matching TRBD2 (6 bases). CDR3 residues: CASSMGDGGLEQYF. CDR3 coding DNA: TGCGCCAGCAGTATGGGGGACGGGGGACTCGAGCAGTACTTC.